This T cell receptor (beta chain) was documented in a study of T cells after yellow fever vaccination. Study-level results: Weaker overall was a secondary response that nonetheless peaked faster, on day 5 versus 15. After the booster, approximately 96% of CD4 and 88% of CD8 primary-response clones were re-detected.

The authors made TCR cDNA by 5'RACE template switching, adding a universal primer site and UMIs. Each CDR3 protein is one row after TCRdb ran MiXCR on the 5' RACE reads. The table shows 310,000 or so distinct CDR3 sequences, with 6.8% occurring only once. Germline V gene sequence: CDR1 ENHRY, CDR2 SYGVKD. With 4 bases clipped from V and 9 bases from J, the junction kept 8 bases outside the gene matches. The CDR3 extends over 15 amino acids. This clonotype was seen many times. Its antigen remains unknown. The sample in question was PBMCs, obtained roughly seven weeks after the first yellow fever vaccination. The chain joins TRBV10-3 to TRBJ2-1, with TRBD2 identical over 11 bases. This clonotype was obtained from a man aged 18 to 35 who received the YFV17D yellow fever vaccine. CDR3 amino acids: CAISVPSGGSGEQFF. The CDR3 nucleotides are TGTGCCATCAGTGTGCCTAGCGGGGGGTCCGGTGAGCAGTTCTTC.